Shown below are 23 T cell receptor beta chains from a single sample sequenced in a study of shared clonotypes between healthy human individuals (dated by TCRdb to between 2020 and 2021). CD8 naive samples were obtained by positive selection for CCR7 among CD45RO-negative cells, yielding a CD45RA+CCR7+ population from which TemRA cells were excluded. Library preparation employed the immunoSEQ multiplex PCR assay. TCRdb limited this immuneACCESS table to in-frame rearrangements with V and J called. A share of clones is missing; checked studies link under half to unresolved V genes, and the rest is unexplained. The sample profile shows 2 million to 2.5 million clones; approximately 94% of them were found once. The ten biggest clones cover more than 1.5% of the sample. The sample consisted of naive CD8+ T cells from PBMCs. Sample cell subset or site, as interpreted from the label and publication: CD45RA+CCR7+. The source is a man younger than 35 in good health. Some clones in this sample may be carry-over from other donors' samples.

This clone was seen only once. The J gene is TRBJ2-7, the V gene TRBV5-1; D ambiguous. Trimming took off 0 bases at V and 5 bases at J, with 9 bases between the two ends. The CDR3 is made up of 13 amino acids. The germline V gene has CDR1 SGHRS and CDR2 YFSETQ. The CDR3 coding sequence is TGCGCCAGCAGCTTGGCCCCCATCCACGAGCAGTACTTC. It specifies CASSLAPIHEQYF. The entire variable domain, with the rest obtained from reference TRBV5-1 and TRBJ2-7, is as follows: KAGVTQTPRYLIKTRGQQVTLSCSPISGHRSVSWYQQTPGQGLQFLFEYFSETQRNKGNFPGRFSGRQFSNSRSEMNVSTLELGDSALYLCASSLAPIHEQYFGPGTRLTVT.

V and J are TRBV9 and TRBJ2-1, with TRBD2 as a possible D gene (6 bases). Trimming shortened V by 3 bases and J by 6 bases, and 16 bases separated the two germline ends. Looked up from germline, CDR1 is SGDLS and CDR2 is YYNGEE. The CDR3 consists of 15 residues. The CDR3 DNA reads as TGTGCCAGCAGCGCCGGGAGCCGCGAGGTCAATGAGCAGTTCTTC. Translating gives CASSAGSREVNEQFF.

A word on this clone: Other DNA sequences of this sample code for an identical CDR3. This chain uses TRBV14 with TRBJ2-7; 8 bases are a match to TRBD1. Germline loops: CDR1 SGHDN, CDR2 FVKESK. The CDR3 extends over 13 amino acids. The ends lost 4 bases at V and 3 bases at J; junction bases unmatched: 2. Here the CDR3 DNA reads TGTGCCAGCAGCCCCGGACAGGGCTACGAGCAGTACTTC. This encodes CASSPGQGYEQYF.

Concerning this clone: Other DNA sequences in the same sample also yield this CDR3. This chain uses TRBV5-5 with TRBJ1-1; no definite D call. V lost 4 bases, J lost 1 base, and 8 bases lay in between. The CDR3 loop spans 13 amino acids. Germline loops: CDR1 SGHKS, CDR2 YYEKEE (reference sequence). CDR3 DNA: TGTGCCAGCAGCCTGGGAGGGAACACTGAAGCTTTCTTT. Protein: CASSLGGNTEAFF.

This chain links TRBV7-9 with TRBJ1-3; D gene uncertain. Germline V gives CDR1 SEHNR, CDR2 FQNEAQ (reference sequence). The CDR3 totals 14 residues. V was trimmed by 1 base and J by 4 bases, leaving 8 bases between them. This chain's CDR3 is CASSLGVTGNTIYF. The CDR3 DNA is TGTGCCAGCAGCTTAGGGGTTACAGGAAACACCATATATTTT.

The chain links TRBV28 to TRBJ1-4, with a weak D call TRBD1 (6 bases). V was trimmed by 4 bases and J by 8 bases, leaving 14 bases between them. There are 14 residues in the CDR3. In germline, CDR1 is MDHEN, CDR2 SYDVKM. The chain's CDR3 is CASSYRALEEKLFF. The CDR3 DNA reads TGTGCCAGCAGTTACAGGGCTTTAGAAGAAAAACTGTTTTTT.

The chain carries TRBV13 and TRBJ2-7; 10 nucleotides align to TRBD2. Germline values: CDR1 PRHDT, CDR2 FYEKMQ (reference sequence). Trimming at V came to 5 bases and at J to 2 bases, leaving 6 bases not matched to a gene. This CDR3 spans 15 amino acids. The CDR3 sequence is CASSEGLANTYEQYF. The DNA of the CDR3 is TGTGCCAGCAGCGAGGGACTAGCGAATACCTACGAGCAGTACTTC. Looking up the rest from reference TRBV13 and TRBJ2-7 gives the full variable domain: AAGVIQSPRHLIKEKRETATLKCYPIPRHDTVYWYQQGPGQDPQFLISFYEKMQSDKGSIPDRFSAQQFSDYHSELNMSSLELGDSALYFCASSEGLANTYEQYFGPGTRLTVT.

The chain has TRBV15 and TRBJ2-7; perhaps TRBD2 as D (6 bases). The CDR3 is 16 residues long. Trimming took off 6 bases at V and 2 bases at J, with 20 bases between the two ends. Looked up from germline, CDR1 is LNHNV and CDR2 is YYDKDF (reference sequence). CDR3 coding DNA: TGTGCCACCAGGGACCCGTGGCCTAGCGACCCCTACGAGCAGTACTTC. This gives the protein CATRDPWPSDPYEQYF.

This clone has just a few counts. The gene calls are TRBV28 and TRBJ1-5; D is uncertain. The CDR3 loop spans 11 amino acids. CDR1 and CDR2 from the germline V gene are MDHEN and SYDVKM. V was shortened by 5 bases and J by 9 bases, with 8 bases between the two germline ends. Written as DNA, the CDR3 is TGTGCCAGCAGTGGGCCCCGGCCCCAGCATTTT. It specifies CASSGPRPQHF. Filled out from reference TRBV28 and TRBJ1-5, the complete variable domain reads DVKVTQSSRYLVKRTGEKVFLECVQDMDHENMFWYRQDPGLGLRLIYFSYDVKMKEKGDIPEGYSVSREKKERFSLILESASTNQTSMYLCASSGPRPQHFGDGTRLSIL.

The chain recombines TRBV27 with TRBJ2-7; D not certain. Trimming took 3 bases from V and 2 from J, leaving 17 bases between them. Germline CDR1 MNHEY, CDR2 SMNVEV (reference sequence). The CDR3 loop spans 16 amino acids. CDR3 sequence reads: CASSLPIGKTTYEQYF. The CDR3 DNA sequence: TGTGCCAGCAGTTTGCCGATAGGCAAGACGACCTACGAGCAGTACTTC.

The chain carries TRBV13 and TRBJ2-4; D may correspond to TRBD1 or TRBD2 (5 bases each). CDR3 size: 16 residues. The V and J ends lost 4 bases and 6 bases respectively, with 19 bases between them. In germline, CDR1 is PRHDT, CDR2 FYEKMQ (reference sequence). CDR3 bases: TGTGCCAGCAGCTCCAAAGAGCGGACACCTCCAAACATTCAGTACTTC. Residues: CASSSKERTPPNIQYF.

J is TRBJ1-3 and V is TRBV7-8; D might be TRBD1 (6 bases). The V gene's germline CDR1 is SGHVS and CDR2 FQNEAQ. Trimming took 0 bases from V and 10 from J, leaving 22 bases between them. CDR3 length equals 17 residues. DNA of the CDR3: TGTGCCAGCAGCTTAGCACTTTCACTCTGGGGGGCAGGAACCATATATTTT. Translated, it gives CASSLALSLWGAGTIYF.

The chain is built from TRBV7-3 and TRBJ2-3; D gene uncertain. CDR1 and CDR2 from the germline V gene are SGHTA and FQGTGA. V lost 2 bases and J 0 bases, leaving 9 bases between the germline ends. The CDR3 totals 15 residues. The CDR3 DNA follows: TGTGCCAGCAGCTTACAGGAATACAGCACAGATACGCAGTATTTT. Its protein product is CASSLQEYSTDTQYF. Full variable domain (rest looked up from reference TRBV7-3 and TRBJ2-3): GAGVSQTPSNKVTEKGKYVELRCDPISGHTALYWYRQSLGQGPEFLIYFQGTGAADDSGLPNDRFFAVRPEGSVSTLKIQRTERGDSAVYLCASSLQEYSTDTQYFGPGTRLTVL.

Regarding this clone: In the same sample, other DNA sequences code for this CDR3. V usage is TRBV5-4 and J usage is TRBJ2-7, with 9 nucleotides matching TRBD1. CDR3 length: 14 residues. With 4 bases clipped from V and 2 bases from J, the junction kept 4 bases outside the gene matches. CDR1 SGHNT and CDR2 YYREEE come from the germline V gene (reference sequence). The CDR3 sequence is CASSLRDRAYEQYF. The CDR3 bases are TGTGCCAGCAGCCTCCGGGACAGGGCCTACGAGCAGTACTTC.

This chain joins TRBV27 and TRBJ2-7, with a possible D match to TRBD1 (6 bases). Germline CDR1 MNHEY, CDR2 SMNVEV (reference sequence). V was pared by 4 bases and J by 3 bases, with 19 bases between. The CDR3 spans 16 residues. This CDR3 is CASSSGVGGRGYEQYF. The DNA for the CDR3 is TGTGCCAGCAGTTCCGGGGTAGGTGGCAGGGGCTACGAGCAGTACTTC.

This clone was counted once. The CDR3 DNA sequence: TGTGCCAGCAGTGGAACGAAGGACAGACGGAACACTGAAGCTTTCTTT. Its translation: CASSGTKDRRNTEAFF. The V gene is TRBV6-1, the J gene TRBJ1-1; weak D call: TRBD1 (6 bases). This CDR3 comprises 16 residues. The V end was cut by 4 bases, the J end by 1 base, with 16 bases between. CDR1 MNHNS and CDR2 SASEGT come from the germline V gene.

The chain links TRBV5-5 to TRBJ1-3; D remains unclear. The CDR3 covers 15 residues. Germline V lookup: CDR1 SGHKS, CDR2 YYEKEE (reference sequence). Trimming took off 0 bases at V and 0 bases at J, with 7 bases between the two ends. CDR3 region: CASSLVGSSGNTIYF. In DNA form, the CDR3 reads TGTGCCAGCAGCTTGGTGGGGAGCTCTGGAAACACCATATATTTT.

This chain connects TRBV19 to TRBJ2-7; the D is unclear. CDR1 LNHDA and CDR2 SQIVND come from the germline V gene (reference sequence). This CDR3 has 13 amino acids. Trimming pared 3 bases from V and 6 bases from J, leaving 12 bases between. The CDR3 DNA sequence: TGTGCCAGTAGTATCAATCCCCGAGGCGAGCAGTACTTC. This codes for CASSINPRGEQYF. Complete variable domain (other parts from reference TRBV19 and TRBJ2-7): DGGITQSPKYLFRKEGQNVTLSCEQNLNHDAMYWYRQDPGQGLRLIYYSQIVNDFQKGDIAEGYSVSREKKESFPLTVTSAQKNPTAFYLCASSINPRGEQYFGPGTRLTVT.

This chain uses TRBV5-6 with TRBJ2-1; D possibly corresponds to TRBD1 (6 bases). The germline gives CDR1 SGHDT, CDR2 YYEEEE. Trimming left V 4 bases short and J 0 bases short, with 11 bases between. The CDR3 spans 15 residues. The CDR3 DNA follows: TGTGCCAGCAGCGCCTACAGGGACTCCTACAATGAGCAGTTCTTC. Translating it yields CASSAYRDSYNEQFF.

In its sample, this clone was seen once. V usage is TRBV5-6 and J usage is TRBJ2-5, with 7 bases that match TRBD1. CDR3 size: 12 residues. The V segment lost 4 bases and the J segment 4 bases; nucleotides outside the gene matches: 1. Germline CDR1 is SGHDT and CDR2 is YYEEEE. CDR3 nucleotide sequence: TGTGCCAGCAGCAACAGGGGAGAGACCCAGTACTTC. Amino acid sequence: CASSNRGETQYF. Together with reference TRBV5-6 and TRBJ2-5, the CDR3 gives the full variable domain: DAGVTQSPTHLIKTRGQQVTLRCSPKSGHDTVSWYQQALGQGPQFIFQYYEEEERQRGNFPDRFSGHQFPNYSSELNVNALLLGDSALYLCASSNRGETQYFGPGTRLLVL.

V and J are TRBV7-9 and TRBJ2-7; unclear D gene. Trimming took off 0 bases at V and 4 bases at J, with 22 bases between the two ends. CDR3 length equals 18 residues. Germline values: CDR1 SEHNR, CDR2 FQNEAQ (reference sequence). The CDR3 sequence is CASSLADNNRERRYEQYF. The CDR3, as DNA: TGTGCCAGCAGCTTAGCGGATAATAATCGTGAAAGAAGATACGAGCAGTACTTC.

The genes are TRBV4-1 and TRBJ2-1; 7 nucleotides align to TRBD2. The CDR3 is made up of 18 amino acids. The junction had 18 bases not matched to a gene; V was cut back by 0 bases and J by 10 bases. Germline V gene data show CDR1 as MGHRA and CDR2 as YSYEKL. For the CDR3, the DNA is TGCGCCAGCAGCCAAGAGGGTATTAGGAGACTAGCAGCGGTGGAGCAGTTCTTC. Translating gives CASSQEGIRRLAAVEQFF.

V usage is TRBV6-6 and J usage is TRBJ2-7; TRBD1 matches 8 bases. The V gene end was trimmed by 5 bases and the J gene end by 3 bases; junction bases not matched to a gene: 6. CDR3 size: 14 residues. Germline CDR1 reads MNHNY; CDR2 reads SVGAGI (reference sequence). CDR3: CASSTDRGIYEQYF. CDR3 nucleotide sequence: TGTGCCAGCAGTACTGACAGGGGCATCTACGAGCAGTACTTC.